A single sample gave rise to the 15 T cell receptor beta chains below, sequenced in a study of blood T cell repertoires in COVID-19. Measured with immunoSEQ multiplex PCR; TCRdb has only the in-frame clones, and not every one. Of fewer than 150,000 clones listed, approximately 78% were seen once; the top ten hold about a tenth. The sequenced sample was peripheral blood. These receptors were taken from a man aged 55 to 70 who had recovered from COVID-19.

The V and J genes are TRBV7-9 and TRBJ2-5, with no clear D. The CDR3 has 12 residues. CDR1 and CDR2 from the germline V gene are SEHNR and FQNEAQ (reference sequence). V was cut by 5 bases and J by 5 bases, with 9 bases left in between. In nucleotides, the CDR3 is TGTGCCAGCAGCCCTACCGGGGAGACCCAGTACTTC. Translation: CASSPTGETQYF.

This clone was found a few times. This chain uses TRBV28 with TRBJ2-1; tentative D call: TRBD2 (5 bases). The V and J ends lost 6 bases and 8 bases respectively, with 8 bases between them. Per germline, CDR1 MDHEN and CDR2 SYDVKM. CDR3 length: 11 residues. Written as DNA, the CDR3 is TGTGCCAGCAGCTATAGCGATGAGCAGTTCTTC. It yields the protein CASSYSDEQFF.

The CDR3 spells CASSKGQETSGANVLTF. The CDR3 DNA follows: TGTGCCAGTAGTAAGGGACAGGAGACATCTGGGGCCAACGTCCTGACTTTC. The chain carries TRBV19 and TRBJ2-6; TRBD1 aligns across 8 bases. The CDR3 consists of 17 residues. CDR1 LNHDA and CDR2 SQIVND come from the germline V gene (reference sequence). J gave up 1 base and V 4 bases, and 6 bases lay outside the gene matches.

This chain connects TRBV5-5 to TRBJ2-1; D is perhaps TRBD1 (6 bases). Between the trimmed V and J ends, which lost 4 bases and 9 bases, there was a span of 14 bases. Per germline, CDR1 SGHKS and CDR2 YYEKEE (reference sequence). CDR3 length: 13 residues. The CDR3: CASSIQTGGEQFF. The CDR3 DNA follows: TGTGCCAGCAGCATTCAGACAGGCGGTGAGCAGTTCTTC.

This clone was observed once. The V call is TRBV7-9, the J call TRBJ1-4; TRBD1 matches at 7 bases. V lost 0 bases to trimming and J lost 5 bases; unmatched junction nucleotides: 12. The CDR3 contains 18 residues. Germline loops: CDR1 SEHNR, CDR2 FQNEAQ (reference sequence). This chain's CDR3 is CASSLALSQTGINEKLFF. The DNA of the CDR3 is TGTGCCAGCAGCTTAGCCCTTTCCCAGACAGGGATAAATGAAAAACTGTTTTTT.

V usage is TRBV18 and J usage is TRBJ2-7, with D unclear. Between the trimmed V and J ends, which lost 2 bases and 1 base, there was a span of 9 bases. Germline V gives CDR1 KGHSH, CDR2 LQKENI. This CDR3 contains 14 residues. CDR3 nucleotide sequence: TGTGCCAGCTCACCAGTTGGCAGTTCCTACGAGCAGTACTTC. Translated: CASSPVGSSYEQYF.

The chain links TRBV15 to TRBJ1-2; no definite D call. V lost 3 bases to trimming and J lost 2 bases, with 16 bases between them. The CDR3 covers 16 residues. CDR1 is LNHNV and CDR2 is YYDKDF in the germline V gene (reference sequence). CDR3 DNA sequence: TGTGCCACCAGCAGCCCTTCGGTGATGGTAAACTATGGCTACACCTTC. It codes for CATSSPSVMVNYGYTF.

V and J are TRBV5-4 and TRBJ2-3, with 8 bases lining up with TRBD2. Germline CDR1 is SGHNT and CDR2 is YYREEE (reference sequence). CDR3 length: 16 residues. J lost 1 base, V lost 3 bases, and 7 bases had no gene match. The CDR3 region is CASSSGGRGRTDTQYF. The DNA for the CDR3 is TGTGCCAGCAGCTCGGGGGGGCGGGGGCGCACAGATACGCAGTATTTT.

CDR3 in amino acids: CASSAGTGGYNEQFF. The DNA for the CDR3 is TGTGCCAGCAGCGCCGGGACAGGGGGCTACAATGAGCAGTTCTTC. V and J are TRBV7-2 and TRBJ2-1; 11 bases agree with TRBD1. CDR1 and CDR2 (germline): SGHTA, FQGNSA. The CDR3 sequence is 15 residues long. The J segment lost 3 bases and the V segment lost 5 bases, leaving 3 bases of the junction unmatched.

The chain joins TRBV5-6 to TRBJ1-1; TRBD1 matches at 7 bases. The CDR3 is 14 amino acids. CDR1 and CDR2 (germline): SGHDT, YYEEEE. V lost 4 bases and J lost 6; bases outside the gene matches: 9. The chain's CDR3 is CASSAGTAASEAFF. The CDR3, as DNA: TGTGCCAGCAGCGCCGGGACAGCCGCCTCTGAAGCTTTCTTT.

This clone appeared once. The CDR3 region is CSVVPAGSYEQYF. The CDR3 DNA reads TGCAGCGTTGTTCCAGCGGGCTCCTACGAGCAGTACTTC. The chain employs TRBV29-1 and TRBJ2-7; D is perhaps TRBD2 (6 bases). CDR1 is SQVTM, CDR2 ANQGSEA, per germline. There are 13 residues in the CDR3. Trimming left V 4 bases short and J 0 bases short, with 10 bases between.

The V and J genes are TRBV7-2 and TRBJ1-2, with 10 bases aligning to TRBD1. Germline CDR1 is SGHTA and CDR2 is FQGNSA. Germline trimming cut 5 bases from V and 4 bases from J; bases unmatched to any gene: 7. The CDR3 spans 15 residues. The CDR3: CASSPWTGGTYGYTF. The CDR3 DNA sequence: TGTGCCAGCAGCCCTTGGACAGGGGGGACCTATGGCTACACCTTC.

The rearrangement joins TRBV19 to TRBJ1-4; D remains ambiguous. Trimming removed 6 bases from V and 1 base from J, with 15 bases in between. From germline, CDR1 is LNHDA and CDR2 SQIVND (reference sequence). This CDR3 has 16 residues. The CDR3 coding sequence is TGTGCCAGTAGCCCCCCAGGAGAGGGAACTAATGAAAAACTGTTTTTT. Translation gives CASSPPGEGTNEKLFF.

V is TRBV11-2 and J is TRBJ2-3, with 9 positions matching TRBD2. In germline, CDR1 is SGHAT, CDR2 FQNNGV. Trimming cost V 1 base and J 4 bases; bases outside gene matches: 3. The CDR3 totals 15 residues. In DNA form, the CDR3 reads TGTGCCAGCAGCTTAGGCGGCGGGGGGGCAGATACGCAGTATTTT. This encodes CASSLGGGGADTQYF. The whole variable domain, remainder taken from reference TRBV11-2 and TRBJ2-3, is EAGVAQSPRYKIIEKRQSVAFWCNPISGHATLYWYQQILGQGPKLLIQFQNNGVVDDSQLPKDRFSAERLKGVDSTLKIQPAKLEDSAVYLCASSLGGGGADTQYFGPGTRLTVL.

This chain joins TRBV4-3 and TRBJ2-5; TRBD1 agrees at 7 bases. Germline V gene data show CDR1 as LGHNA and CDR2 as YSLEER. V lost 3 bases, J lost 3 bases, and 4 bases stayed unmatched. This CDR3 contains 14 residues. DNA for the CDR3: TGCGCCAGCAGCCACCATCAGGGGGAAGAGACCCAGTACTTC. It encodes CASSHHQGEETQYF.